This T cell receptor (beta chain) was sequenced in a study of blood T cell repertoires in COVID-19. Some clones are missing from TCRdb's copy, which holds only in-frame ones; the method was immunoSEQ multiplex PCR. The sample includes roughly 25,000 clones, approximately 94% seen only once; the top ten take about 4%. CDR3 length equals 17 residues. Germline CDR1 MDHEN, CDR2 SYDVKM. V shed 6 bases, J shed 8 bases, and the junction held 16 bases outside the gene matches. The sample was peripheral blood. The chain uses TRBV28 and TRBJ2-2; 9 bases are shared with TRBD1. This clonotype was sampled from a woman between 45 and 65 years old with active COVID-19. The CDR3 bases are TGTGCCAGCAGCCGCCATTCCGGGACAGGGAATATGGGGGAGCTGTTTTTT. Its protein product is CASSRHSGTGNMGELFF. Looking up the rest from reference TRBV28 and TRBJ2-2 gives the full variable domain: DVKVTQSSRYLVKRTGEKVFLECVQDMDHENMFWYRQDPGLGLRLIYFSYDVKMKEKGDIPEGYSVSREKKERFSLILESASTNQTSMYLCASSRHSGTGNMGELFFGEGSRLTVL.